The clone carrying this T cell receptor (beta chain) was recorded a few times. The antigen remains unidentified. These data originate in a study of CD8 T cells in Susac syndrome. An amount of RNA that ranged from roughly 0.5 to 1 ug was reverse transcribed with random hexamers. The method of amplification for TCR beta CDR3 was immunoSEQ multiplex PCR, covering 54 Vbeta and 13 Jbeta. TCRdb fed the immunoSEQ multiplex PCR reads into MiXCR, producing one record per CDR3 protein. The profile shows about 200,000 distinct CDR3 sequences, approximately 90% of them singletons. Broader study findings: The relatively small number of individuals in the TCR sequencing and HLA analysis was acknowledged by the study.

Germline V gene data show CDR1 as LNHDA and CDR2 as SQIVND (reference sequence). The CDR3 runs to 12 residues. Unmatched junction bases numbered 3, after V lost 8 bases and J lost 5 bases. It was treatment-naive patients with stable or active relapsing-remitting disease who made up the multiple sclerosis controls. The sample consisted of CD8+ T cells from PBMCs. V and J are TRBV19 and TRBJ1-3, with 7 bases matching TRBD1. This clonotype was obtained from a human donor with multiple sclerosis. CDR3 DNA: TGTGCCAGTCGACAGGGTCGAAACACCATATATTTT. It codes for CASRQGRNTIYF.